This entry concerns a single T cell receptor beta chain. Its antigen is as yet unknown. Clones were read by immunoSEQ multiplex PCR, and TCRdb kept only the in-frame ones, dropping some. The table includes some 35,000 clones, just under 85% detected once. Sequencing in the ViraFEST assay came after antigen-specific CD4+ T cells had been expanded with viral peptide pools, which were used to stimulate PBMC. Between days 10 and 11 of culture, CD4+ T cells were separated out. Two-dose BNT162b2 or mRNA-1273 vaccination was given to participants. Testing of the vaccine recipients showed negative nucleocapsid antibodies and no prior SARS-CoV-2 infection. PBMC were cultured at a few million per well with about 10 IU/ml IL-2 and roughly 10 ug/ml peptides. Germline values: CDR1 MNHEY, CDR2 SVGEGT. This CDR3 has 11 residues. V lost 5 bases and J 7 bases, leaving 8 bases between the germline ends. This record belongs to a study of vaccination effects on CD4 cells after COVID-19.

Study findings and constraints: Marked clonal contraction of both clone types appeared late after vaccination. Cross-reactivity with common cold coronaviruses was shown by only 1 of 255 vaccine-induced clones in healthy vaccinees.

The specimen was CD4+ T cells from PBMCs cultured with HCoV-NL63 spike peptides, collected after COVID-19 vaccination. The chain has TRBV6-2 or TRBV6-3 and TRBJ1-1, with TRBD1 as a possible D gene (5 bases). This sequence originates from a human donor who received a COVID-19 vaccine. Some clones in this sample may be carry-over from other donors' samples. The CDR3: CASSTGLEAFF. As DNA, the CDR3 is TGTGCCAGCAGTACGGGACTTGAAGCTTTCTTT.